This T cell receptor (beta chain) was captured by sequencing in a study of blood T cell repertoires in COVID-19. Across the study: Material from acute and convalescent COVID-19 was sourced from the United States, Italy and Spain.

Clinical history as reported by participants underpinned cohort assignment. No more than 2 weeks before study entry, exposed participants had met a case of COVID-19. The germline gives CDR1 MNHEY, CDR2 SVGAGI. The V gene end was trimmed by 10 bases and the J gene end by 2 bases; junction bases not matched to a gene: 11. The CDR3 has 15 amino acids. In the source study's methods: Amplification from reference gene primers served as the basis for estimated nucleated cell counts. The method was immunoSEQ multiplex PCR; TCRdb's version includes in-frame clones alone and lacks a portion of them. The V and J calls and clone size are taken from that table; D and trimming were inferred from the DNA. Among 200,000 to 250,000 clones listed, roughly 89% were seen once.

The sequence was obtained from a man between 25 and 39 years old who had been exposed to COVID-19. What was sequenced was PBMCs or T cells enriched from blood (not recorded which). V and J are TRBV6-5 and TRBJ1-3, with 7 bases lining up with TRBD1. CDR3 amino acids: CATPSVDRAGNTIYF. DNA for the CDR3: TGTGCCACCCCGTCGGTAGACAGGGCTGGAAACACCATATATTTT.